The 4 T cell receptor beta chains presented below share a single source sample, sequenced in a study of beta chain features in type 1 diabetes. Expressed TCRB transcripts got sequenced, as all isolated RNA was reverse transcribed. The data were produced by immunoSEQ multiplex PCR, yet TCRdb's version contains in-frame clones alone and is incomplete. The table lists 35,000 to 50,000 clones, about half of them singletons. The specimen sequenced was stem cell memory CD4+ T cells from blood. Receptors were obtained from a woman aged 25 to 39 in good health.

This chain joins TRBV27 and TRBJ2-3, with D unclear. From germline, CDR1 is MNHEY and CDR2 SMNVEV (reference sequence). With 6 bases removed from V and 3 bases from J, the gap between germline ends came to 10 bases. This CDR3 is built from 13 residues. CDR3 sequence (DNA): TGTGCCAGCAGGTCGGAGTGGACAGATACGCAGTATTTT. Protein sequence: CASRSEWTDTQYF.

This clone was seen more than once but under ten times. The chain links TRBV18 to TRBJ2-5, with 9 bases matching TRBD1. V was pared by 6 bases and J by 2 bases, with 1 base of the junction left unmatched. Per germline, CDR1 KGHSH and CDR2 LQKENI. The CDR3 has 13 residues. The CDR3 reads CASSGQGQETQYF. The CDR3 nucleotides are TGTGCCAGCTCCGGACAGGGGCAAGAGACCCAGTACTTC.

The rearrangement links TRBV30 to TRBJ1-5; possible D gene TRBD1, 5 bases. The CDR3 length is 14 residues. The ends were cut back, 5 bases at V and 2 bases at J, with 13 bases in the middle. Germline assignment: CDR1 GTSNPN and CDR2 SVGIG (reference sequence). CDR3 loop: CAWSRVRGNQPQHF. The CDR3 DNA is TGTGCCTGGTCCAGGGTTAGGGGCAATCAGCCCCAGCATTTT. The complete variable domain, with remaining parts taken from reference TRBV30 and TRBJ1-5, reads SQTIHQWPATLVQPVGSPLSLECTVEGTSNPNLYWYRQAAGRGLQLLFYSVGIGQISSEVPQNLSASRPQDRQFILSSKKLLLSDSGFYLCAWSRVRGNQPQHFGDGTRLSIL.

There are a few counts of this clone. This rearrangement joins TRBV12-5 to TRBJ1-1; D ambiguous. This CDR3 is built from 17 residues. Germline V gene sequence: CDR1 LGHNT, CDR2 FRNRAP. V was trimmed by 0 bases and J by 5 bases, leaving 19 bases between them. The CDR3 region is CASGLVLDRLVGTEAFF. The DNA of the CDR3 is TGTGCTAGTGGTTTGGTACTCGACCGGCTAGTCGGTACTGAAGCTTTCTTT.